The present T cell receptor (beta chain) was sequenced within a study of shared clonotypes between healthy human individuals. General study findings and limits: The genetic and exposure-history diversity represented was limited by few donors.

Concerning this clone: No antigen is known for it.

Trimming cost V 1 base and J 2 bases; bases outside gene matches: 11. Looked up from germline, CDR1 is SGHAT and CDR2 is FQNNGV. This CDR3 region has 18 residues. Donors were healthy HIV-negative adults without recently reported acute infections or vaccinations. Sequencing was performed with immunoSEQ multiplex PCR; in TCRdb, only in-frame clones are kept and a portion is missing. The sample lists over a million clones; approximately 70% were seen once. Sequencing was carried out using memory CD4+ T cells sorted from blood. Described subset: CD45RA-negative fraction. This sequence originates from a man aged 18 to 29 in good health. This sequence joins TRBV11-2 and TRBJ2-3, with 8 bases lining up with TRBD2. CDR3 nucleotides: TGTGCCAGCAGCTTAGCCTTAGGAGGACTAGCTCACACAGATACGCAGTATTTT. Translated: CASSLALGGLAHTDTQYF.